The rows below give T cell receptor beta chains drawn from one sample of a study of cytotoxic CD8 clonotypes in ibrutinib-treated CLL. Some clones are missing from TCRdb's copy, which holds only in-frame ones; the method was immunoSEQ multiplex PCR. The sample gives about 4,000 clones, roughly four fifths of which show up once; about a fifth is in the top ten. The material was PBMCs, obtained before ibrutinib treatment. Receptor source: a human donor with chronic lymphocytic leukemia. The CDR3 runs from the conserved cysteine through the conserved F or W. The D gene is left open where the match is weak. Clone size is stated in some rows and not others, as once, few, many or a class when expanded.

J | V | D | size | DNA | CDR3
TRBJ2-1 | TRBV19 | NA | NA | TGTGCCAGTAGTAAACCGGGACCCCAATACAATGAGCAGTTCTTC | CASSKPGPQYNEQFF
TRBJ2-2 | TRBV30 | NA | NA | TGTGCCTGGAGGCCTCCGAGATGGTACACCGGGGAGCTGTTTTTT | CAWRPPRWYTGELFF
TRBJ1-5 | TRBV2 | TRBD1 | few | TGTGCCAGCAAAGGACAGGGGGCTAGCAATCAGCCCCAGCATTTT | CASKGQGASNQPQHF
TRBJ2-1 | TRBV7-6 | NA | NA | TGTGCCAGCAGCTTAGTGGGGGGACAGCTAGGAATCTACAATGAGCAGTTCTTC | CASSLVGGQLGIYNEQFF
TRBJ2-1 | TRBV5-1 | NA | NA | TGCGCCAGCAGCTTGGGCAGGGACAATGAGCAGTTCTTC | CASSLGRDNEQFF
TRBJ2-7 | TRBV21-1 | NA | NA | TGTGCCAGCAGCAAAGCCCATAGCGTTAACGAGCAGTACTTC | CASSKAHSVNEQYF
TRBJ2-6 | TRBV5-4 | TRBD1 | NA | TGTGCCAGCAGCTTGGGACAGGGCAACTCTGGGGCCAACGTCCTGACTTTC | CASSLGQGNSGANVLTF
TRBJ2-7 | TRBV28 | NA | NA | TGTGCCAGCAGCTGGACAAACTCCTACGAGCAGTACTTC | CASSWTNSYEQYF
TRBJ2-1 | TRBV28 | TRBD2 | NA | TGTGCCAGCAGTGTTAGCGGGAGGGCCAGGGAGCAGTTCTTC | CASSVSGRAREQFF
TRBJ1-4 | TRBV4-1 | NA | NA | TGCGCCAGCAGTCGGACAGTCAATGAAAAACTGTTTTTT | CASSRTVNEKLFF
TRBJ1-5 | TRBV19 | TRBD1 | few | TGTGCCAGTAGTGGAGGACAGGTTAGCAATCAGCCCCAGCATTTT | CASSGGQVSNQPQHF
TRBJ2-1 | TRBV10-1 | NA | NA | TGCGCCAGCGGACGCCAGGGGGGGAATGAGCAGTTCTTC | CASGRQGGNEQFF
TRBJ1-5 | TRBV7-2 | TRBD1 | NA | TGTGCCAGCAGCTCACAGGGGGCAGGCAATCAGCCCCAGCATTTT | CASSSQGAGNQPQHF
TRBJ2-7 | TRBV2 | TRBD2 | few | TGTGCCAGCAGGAGGACTAGCGGGAGCTCCTACGAGCAGTACTTC | CASRRTSGSSYEQYF
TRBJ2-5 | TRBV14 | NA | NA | TGTGCCAGCAGCCCGACAGGAGGGGAGACCCAGTACTTC | CASSPTGGETQYF
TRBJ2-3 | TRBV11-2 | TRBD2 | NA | TGTGCCAGCAGCTCGTCGGGACTAGCGGGGGCGCAGTATTTT | CASSSSGLAGAQYF
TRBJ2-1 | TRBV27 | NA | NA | TGTGCCAGCAGTTTAGCGAGGGGCACGGGAAATGAGCAGTTCTTC | CASSLARGTGNEQFF
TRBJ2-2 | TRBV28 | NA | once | TGTGCCAGCAGTCCCTGGGGCAGCTGGTTAATGGAGGACACCGGGGAGCTGTTTTTT | CASSPWGSWLMEDTGELFF
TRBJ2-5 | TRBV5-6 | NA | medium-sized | TGTGCCAGCAGCTTGGCCGGACTGAAAGAGACCCAGTACTTC | CASSLAGLKETQYF
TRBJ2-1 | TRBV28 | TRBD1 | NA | TGTGCCAGCAGTTTCGGACAGGGATTTTACAATGAGCAGTTCTTC | CASSFGQGFYNEQFF
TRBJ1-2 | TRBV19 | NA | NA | TGTGCCAGTAGTCCCGAGGGGTTATCGTACGGCTACACCTTC | CASSPEGLSYGYTF
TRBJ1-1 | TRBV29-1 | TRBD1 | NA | TGCAGCGTTGGGTCACAGGGGGCGGAAGCTTTCTTT | CSVGSQGAEAFF
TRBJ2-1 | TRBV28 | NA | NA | TGTGCCAGCAGTTTATTTGGACAATCTTACAATGAGCAGTTCTTC | CASSLFGQSYNEQFF
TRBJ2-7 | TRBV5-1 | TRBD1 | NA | TGCGCCAGCAGCTACCCATCGGGACAGGGTGCGTACGAGCAGTACTTC | CASSYPSGQGAYEQYF
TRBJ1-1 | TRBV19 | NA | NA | TGTGCCAGTAGTTTGGACAATCATAACGCTTTCTTT | CASSLDNHNAFF
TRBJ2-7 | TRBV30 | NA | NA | TGTGCCTGGAGTGTTCTGGGGGCCAGCTACGAGCAGTACTTC | CAWSVLGASYEQYF
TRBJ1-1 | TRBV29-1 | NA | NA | TGCAGCGTTGTTCGACAGTATGAAGCTTTCTTT | CSVVRQYEAFF
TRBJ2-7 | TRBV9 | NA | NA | TGTGCCAGCAGCGTAGGGCCGGGGGATTACGAGCAGTACTTC | CASSVGPGDYEQYF
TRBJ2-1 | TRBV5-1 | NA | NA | TGCGCCAGCAGTGTGAGCAGAGGCTCCTACAATGAGCAGTTCTTC | CASSVSRGSYNEQFF
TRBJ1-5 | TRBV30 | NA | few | TGTGCCTGGAGTTCGGGGGGGACCCAGCATTTT | CAWSSGGTQHF
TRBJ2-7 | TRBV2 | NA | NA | TGTGCCAGCAGCAGGGGCTGGGGTGAGCAGTACTTC | CASSRGWGEQYF
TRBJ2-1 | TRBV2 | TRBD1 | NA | TGTGCCAGCAGTGAAAGGAACAGGGGCAATGAGCAGTTCTTC | CASSERNRGNEQFF
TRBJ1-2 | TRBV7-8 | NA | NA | TGTGCCAGCAGCTTAGGATCGGCTTTCTATGGCTACACCTTC | CASSLGSAFYGYTF
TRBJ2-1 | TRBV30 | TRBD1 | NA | TGTGCCTGGAGTAGGGACAGTAACAATGAGCAGTTCTTC | CAWSRDSNNEQFF
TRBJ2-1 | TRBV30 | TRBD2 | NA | TGTGCCTGGAGTCCGACCTTAGGACTAGCGGGAGCCACGGGAACGGATGAGCAGTTCTTC | CAWSPTLGLAGATGTDEQFF
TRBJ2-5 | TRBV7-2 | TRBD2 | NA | TGTGCCAGCAGTTATAGGGGGACTAGTTCCCAAGAGACCCAGTACTTC | CASSYRGTSSQETQYF
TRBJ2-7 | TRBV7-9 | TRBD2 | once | TGTGCCAGCAGCCCCCAGGGTCTAGCGGGTACTTCCTACGAGCAGTACTTC | CASSPQGLAGTSYEQYF
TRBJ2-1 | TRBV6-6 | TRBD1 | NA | TGTGCCAGCACTCCGGGACAGGGGTACAATGAGCAGTTCTTC | CASTPGQGYNEQFF
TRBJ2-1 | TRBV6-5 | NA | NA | TGTGCCAGCAGAGCACCGGGCCCCCTAAGTGATGAGCAGTTCTTC | CASRAPGPLSDEQFF
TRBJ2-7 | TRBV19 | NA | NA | TGTGCCAGTACCCCCGGAAGGTCCACTCTCGGGTACGAGCAGTACTTC | CASTPGRSTLGYEQYF
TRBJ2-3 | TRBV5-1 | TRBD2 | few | TGCGCCAGCAGTCCCGGGGGGGGCCCCATCAGAGATACGCAGTATTTT | CASSPGGGPIRDTQYF
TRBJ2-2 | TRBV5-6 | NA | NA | TGTGCCAGCAGGTGGAAGGGAAACACCGGGGAGCTGTTTTTT | CASRWKGNTGELFF
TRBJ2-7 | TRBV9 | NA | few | TGTGCCAGCAGCGTCGGGCCTGACTCCTACGAGCAGTACTTC | CASSVGPDSYEQYF
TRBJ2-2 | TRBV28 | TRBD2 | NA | TGTGCCAGCAGTTTACGGGCGGGAGATTGGGAGCTGTTTTTT | CASSLRAGDWELFF
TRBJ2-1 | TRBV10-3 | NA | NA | TGTGCCATCAGTGAGGGCGGGTCCGGTGGGAATGAGCAGTTCTTC | CAISEGGSGGNEQFF
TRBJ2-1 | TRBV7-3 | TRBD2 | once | TGTGCCAGCAGCCCATTAGCGGGAGCTGGGTACAATGAGCAGTTCTTC | CASSPLAGAGYNEQFF
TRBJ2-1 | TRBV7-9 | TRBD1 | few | TGTGCCAGCAGCCCCCCGGGACAGCCGGGCAATGAGCAGTTCTTC | CASSPPGQPGNEQFF
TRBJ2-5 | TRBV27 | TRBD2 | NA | TGTGCCAGCAGGCCGACTAGCCAGCGGGCCCAAGAGACCCAGTACTTC | CASRPTSQRAQETQYF
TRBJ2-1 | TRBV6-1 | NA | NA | TGTGCCAGCGTAAGGGGCAGAGAATCCTACAATGAGCAGTTCTTC | CASVRGRESYNEQFF
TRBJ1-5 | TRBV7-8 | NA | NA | TGTGCCAGCAGCTTATTGGGGGGGCCCGCACAGCCCCAGCATTTT | CASSLLGGPAQPQHF
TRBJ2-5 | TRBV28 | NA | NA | TGTGCCAGCAAGTTAGGGGGAGCAGGAGAGACCCAGTACTTC | CASKLGGAGETQYF
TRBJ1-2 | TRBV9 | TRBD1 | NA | TGTGCCAGCAGCCCTGGGACAGGGGAGGGATATGGCTACACCTTC | CASSPGTGEGYGYTF
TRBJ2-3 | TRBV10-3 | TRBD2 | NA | TGTGCCATCAGTGAGTCATTACCCGGTATCCCGGGACTAGCGGGAGGGCAGGAGTCAGATACGCAGTATTTT | CAISESLPGIPGLAGGQESDTQYF
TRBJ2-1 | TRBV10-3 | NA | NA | TGTGCCATCAGTGAAGGTGCCTACAATGAGCAGTTCTTC | CAISEGAYNEQFF
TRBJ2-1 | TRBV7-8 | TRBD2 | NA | TGTGCCAGCAGCTTAGGGGCTAGCGGGAGCTCCTACAATGAGCAGTTCTTC | CASSLGASGSSYNEQFF